The 30 T cell receptor beta chains below were found in one sample sequenced in a study of identical twins. TCRdb re-analysed the 5' RACE reads in MiXCR, keeping a single row per CDR3 protein. The sample lists 400,000 to 550,000 distinct CDR3 sequences; under 25% were seen once. These data are also associated with another study on T cells expressing NK-cell markers.

The sequenced sample was CD4+ T cells sorted from blood. These receptors were taken from a woman aged 18-29 years in good health.

V gene TRBV10-3 combines with J gene TRBJ2-7; D is ambiguous. The CDR3 loop spans 9 amino acids. Germline values: CDR1 ENHRY, CDR2 SYGVKD. V was clipped by 9 bases and J by 3 bases, with 3 bases between them. CDR3 amino acids: CAIGYEQYF. CDR3 DNA: TGTGCCATTGGCTACGAGCAGTACTTC.

This chain links TRBV20-1 with TRBJ1-4, with 8 bases identical to TRBD1. Germline CDR1 is DFQATT and CDR2 is SNEGSKA (reference sequence). This CDR3 contains 14 residues. V shed 5 bases and J 7 bases; nucleotides not matched to a gene: 9. The CDR3 sequence: CSAAQGASGEKLFF. The DNA of the CDR3 is TGCAGTGCTGCCCAGGGGGCGAGTGGTGAAAAACTGTTTTTT.

This clonotype has more than one count but fewer than ten. The rearrangement joins TRBV4-3 to TRBJ2-7; D gene uncertain. CDR1 and CDR2 (germline): LGHNA, YSLEER. The CDR3 contains 15 residues. V dropped 0 bases and J dropped 2 bases, with 11 bases sitting between them. CDR3 DNA: TGCGCCAGCAGCCAAGAACCAGGATTAACCTACGAGCAGTACTTC. This gives the protein CASSQEPGLTYEQYF.

This clonotype turned up a few times. V usage is TRBV7-2 and J usage is TRBJ2-3; no definite D call. Germline CDR1 and CDR2: SGHTA and FQGNSA. Trimming shortened V by 1 base and J by 1 base, and 6 bases separated the two germline ends. CDR3 length: 14 residues. As DNA, the CDR3 is TGTGCCAGCAGCTTAGATTCCCGCACAGATACGCAGTATTTT. Translated: CASSLDSRTDTQYF. Full variable domain (missing parts from reference TRBV7-2 and TRBJ2-3): GAGVSQSPSNKVTEKGKDVELRCDPISGHTALYWYRQSLGQGLEFLIYFQGNSAPDKSGLPSDRFSAERTGGSVSTLTIQRTQQEDSAVYLCASSLDSRTDTQYFGPGTRLTVL.

The chain employs TRBV7-2 and TRBJ2-1; D remains unclear. The germline CDR1 and CDR2 sequences are SGHTA and FQGNSA. V was trimmed by 5 bases and J by 0 bases, leaving 8 bases between them. This CDR3 region has 14 residues. The CDR3: CASSHTPSYNEQFF. The CDR3 DNA sequence: TGTGCCAGCAGCCATACTCCCTCCTACAATGAGCAGTTCTTC.

There are a few counts of this clonotype. This sequence joins TRBV6-1 and TRBJ2-1, with D unresolved. Deletions cut 6 bases from V and 5 bases from J, with 8 bases between. The germline V gene encodes CDR1 MNHNS and CDR2 SASEGT. The CDR3 sequence is 12 residues long. In nucleotides, the CDR3 is TGTGCCAGCAGCGAATCCCACAATGAGCAGTTCTTC. Protein sequence: CASSESHNEQFF.

The genes are TRBV7-9 and TRBJ1-1, with 7 positions matching TRBD1. Germline V lookup: CDR1 SEHNR, CDR2 FQNEAQ (reference sequence). J lost 3 bases, V lost 4 bases, and 8 bases had no gene match. CDR3 length: 15 amino acids. The CDR3 protein is CASSYGQVLYTEAFF. The CDR3 DNA is TGTGCCAGCAGCTACGGACAGGTTCTATACACTGAAGCTTTCTTT.

The V and J genes are TRBV3-1 and TRBJ1-2, with 8 bases aligning to TRBD1. The CDR3 is 13 residues long. Germline lookup yields CDR1 LGHDT and CDR2 YNNKEL (reference sequence). J lost 9 bases, V lost 4 bases, and 7 bases had no gene match. As DNA, the CDR3 is TGTGCCAGCAGCCTCACAGGGGGATGGAGCTACACCTTC. It codes for CASSLTGGWSYTF.

This sequence joins TRBV6-4 and TRBJ1-6; D unresolved. The CDR3 covers 15 residues. Trimming cost V 5 bases and J 0 bases, with 8 bases left between them. Germline V gene sequence: CDR1 MRHNA, CDR2 SNTAGT. CDR3 in DNA: TGTGCCAGCAGTCCGACAAGCTCCTATAATTCACCCCTCCACTTT. Translating gives CASSPTSSYNSPLHF.

In this sample, this clonotype turned up many times. V and J are TRBV6-1 and TRBJ2-5; TRBD1 aligns across 10 bases. In germline, CDR1 is MNHNS, CDR2 SASEGT. V lost 5 bases, J lost 1 base, and 7 bases stayed unmatched. The CDR3 covers 16 residues. The CDR3: CASSRSWTGGQETQYF. The CDR3 DNA reads TGTGCCAGCAGTCGCAGTTGGACAGGGGGCCAAGAGACCCAGTACTTC.

This clonotype has just a few counts. The J gene is TRBJ2-3, the V gene TRBV7-2, with 10 bases that match TRBD2. Germline V gene lookup returns CDR1 SGHTA and CDR2 FQGNSA. This CDR3 region has 15 residues. J was trimmed by 1 base and V by 5 bases; bases with no gene match: 3. The CDR3: CASSTLAGGTDTQYF. In DNA, the CDR3 is TGTGCCAGCAGCACTCTAGCGGGAGGCACAGATACGCAGTATTTT.

This chain uses TRBV20-1 with TRBJ1-6, with a weak D call TRBD1 (5 bases). CDR3 size: 14 residues. Trimming removed 7 bases at V and 3 bases at J, with 13 bases between. The V gene's germline CDR1 is DFQATT and CDR2 SNEGSKA (reference sequence). CDR3 nucleotide sequence: TGCAGTGGCCGAGACCAGGGCTATAATTCACCCCTCCACTTT. It encodes CSGRDQGYNSPLHF.

This chain uses TRBV20-1 with TRBJ2-7; 7 bases align to TRBD2. Losses at the gene ends were 2 bases for V and 3 bases for J; bases not matched to a gene: 13. Germline loops: CDR1 DFQATT, CDR2 SNEGSKA (reference sequence). The CDR3 is 16 residues long. The CDR3 loop reads CSARPLRTSKNYEQYF. The DNA for the CDR3 is TGCAGTGCTAGACCTCTCCGGACTAGTAAGAACTACGAGCAGTACTTC.

This clonotype showed up many times. The gene calls are TRBV12-3 or TRBV12-4 and TRBJ1-3; maybe TRBD1 (5 bases). The V end was cut by 8 bases, the J end by 6 bases, with 11 bases between. This CDR3 has 12 residues. CDR3 sequence: CASGGTKNTIYF. The CDR3 DNA reads as TGTGCCAGCGGGGGGACTAAAAACACCATATATTTT.

The chain is built from TRBV7-2 and TRBJ2-3; 7 bases agree with TRBD1. Germline trimming cut 5 bases from V and 3 bases from J; bases unmatched to any gene: 8. Germline lookup yields CDR1 SGHTA and CDR2 FQGNSA. The CDR3 extends over 15 amino acids. The CDR3 spells CASSPTGAGTDTQYF. The CDR3 bases are TGTGCCAGCAGCCCCACAGGGGCGGGTACAGATACGCAGTATTTT. Together with reference TRBV7-2 and TRBJ2-3, the CDR3 gives the full variable domain: GAGVSQSPSNKVTEKGKDVELRCDPISGHTALYWYRQSLGQGLEFLIYFQGNSAPDKSGLPSDRFSAERTGGSVSTLTIQRTQQEDSAVYLCASSPTGAGTDTQYFGPGTRLTVL.

This clonotype was seen more than once but under ten times. The CDR3 protein is CSARSRLAYNEQFF. CDR3 nucleotide sequence: TGCAGTGCTAGATCTCGACTAGCCTACAATGAGCAGTTCTTC. The chain carries TRBV20-1 and TRBJ2-1; D is possibly TRBD2 (6 bases). V lost 2 bases and J 2 bases, leaving 10 bases between the germline ends. Germline V gene sequence: CDR1 DFQATT, CDR2 SNEGSKA (reference sequence). The CDR3 loop spans 14 amino acids.

This clonotype was picked up a small number of times. This chain joins TRBV5-1 and TRBJ2-1; D gene unclear. This CDR3 comprises 13 residues. Germline V lookup: CDR1 SGHRS, CDR2 YFSETQ. V lost 1 base to trimming and J lost 6 bases, with 8 bases between them. The CDR3 sequence is CASSLQALNEQFF. Here the CDR3 DNA reads TGCGCCAGCAGCTTGCAGGCCCTCAATGAGCAGTTCTTC.

This clonotype occurred a few times. The chain joins TRBV5-4 to TRBJ1-1; D is unclear. V was clipped by 0 bases and J by 1 base, with 10 bases between them. Germline CDR1 SGHNT, CDR2 YYREEE (reference sequence). The CDR3 is 15 residues long. The CDR3 sequence: CASSLASGRNTEAFF. The CDR3 bases are TGTGCCAGCAGCTTGGCTTCGGGAAGGAACACTGAAGCTTTCTTT.

The gene calls are TRBV20-1 and TRBJ2-1; 7 bases line up with TRBD2. Germline CDR1 DFQATT, CDR2 SNEGSKA (reference sequence). The CDR3 runs 17 residues. Trimming removed 0 bases from V and 0 bases from J; junction bases left unmatched: 8. CDR3 residues: CSARDPPGTNSYNEQFF. CDR3 coding DNA: TGCAGTGCTAGAGATCCCCCCGGGACTAACTCCTACAATGAGCAGTTCTTC.

In its sample, this clonotype was seen a few times. The V and J genes are TRBV6-5 and TRBJ2-7; D not certain. Germline assignment: CDR1 MNHEY and CDR2 SVGAGI. Trimming removed 2 bases from V and 6 bases from J, with 8 bases in between. The CDR3 has 12 amino acids. The CDR3 reads CASSYGWSEQYF. In DNA form, the CDR3 reads TGTGCCAGCAGTTACGGGTGGTCCGAGCAGTACTTC.

The rearrangement uses TRBV7-2 and TRBJ2-7; the match to TRBD2 covers 16 bases. Unmatched junction bases numbered 8, after V lost 8 bases and J lost 4 bases. Germline CDR1 reads SGHTA; CDR2 reads FQGNSA. The CDR3 sequence is 16 residues long. CDR3 bases: TGTGCCAGCTCTCCGGGACTAGCGGGAGGGAGGTACGAGCAGTACTTC. This translates into CASSPGLAGGRYEQYF.

The table lists this clonotype with many counts. This chain uses TRBV12-3 or TRBV12-4 with TRBJ2-1, with D possibly TRBD2 on 6 matching bases. The CDR3 covers 14 residues. V lost 3 bases to trimming and J lost 3 bases, with 9 bases between them. The CDR3 region is CASSFQAGYNEQFF. The CDR3 coding sequence is TGTGCCAGCAGTTTCCAAGCGGGCTACAATGAGCAGTTCTTC.

The chain is built from TRBV27 and TRBJ1-2; weak D call: TRBD1 (5 bases). Germline CDR1 MNHEY, CDR2 SMNVEV (reference sequence). Trimming shortened V by 3 bases and J by 5 bases, and 19 bases separated the two germline ends. CDR3 length equals 16 residues. CDR3 protein: CASSFVRQTKEYGYTF. The CDR3 bases are TGTGCCAGCAGTTTTGTCCGACAGACTAAAGAATATGGCTACACCTTC.

The rearrangement uses TRBV5-1 and TRBJ2-1; 12 bases agree with TRBD2. The CDR3 sequence is 15 residues long. Germline V gives CDR1 SGHRS, CDR2 YFSETQ. V lost 5 bases to trimming and J lost 6 bases; unmatched junction nucleotides: 6. This chain's CDR3 is CASRLLAGGPNEQFF. The CDR3, as DNA: TGCGCCAGCAGACTCCTAGCGGGGGGGCCCAATGAGCAGTTCTTC. Supplemented by reference TRBV5-1 and TRBJ2-1, the full variable domain reads KAGVTQTPRYLIKTRGQQVTLSCSPISGHRSVSWYQQTPGQGLQFLFEYFSETQRNKGNFPGRFSGRQFSNSRSEMNVSTLELGDSALYLCASRLLAGGPNEQFFGPGTRLTVL.

This chain connects TRBV24-1 to TRBJ2-3, with 12 positions matching TRBD2. V lost 2 bases, J lost 7 bases, and 6 bases stayed unmatched. Germline V gene data show CDR1 as KGHDR and CDR2 as SFDVKD. The CDR3 is 16 residues long. This CDR3 is CATSDSTSGGIYTQYF. The CDR3 DNA reads as TGTGCCACCAGTGATTCGACTAGCGGGGGTATATATACGCAGTATTTT.

This sequence joins TRBV6-5 and TRBJ1-6; D remains ambiguous. V lost 4 bases, J lost 10 bases, and 17 bases lay in between. CDR3 length equals 15 residues. Per germline, CDR1 MNHEY and CDR2 SVGAGI. In DNA, the CDR3 is TGTGCCAGCAGTTTAACATCGGTATTGTACTCACCCCTCCACTTT. Translation gives CASSLTSVLYSPLHF.

This clonotype was recorded many times. The chain has TRBV20-1 and TRBJ2-3; the D is unclear. V lost 6 bases and J 5 bases, leaving 15 bases between the germline ends. The CDR3 loop spans 13 amino acids. Germline V CDR1 and CDR2: DFQATT, SNEGSKA (reference sequence). The CDR3 nucleotides are TGCAGTGCAGTCGATGGGCGCGGAGATACGCAGTATTTT. Translated: CSAVDGRGDTQYF.

This clonotype was seen only once. This rearrangement joins TRBV6-1 to TRBJ2-7; the D gene is possibly TRBD1 (5 bases). With 6 bases removed from V and 3 bases from J, the gap between germline ends came to 12 bases. The CDR3 loop spans 13 amino acids. Germline V gene data show CDR1 as MNHNS and CDR2 as SASEGT. The CDR3 spells CASRPGQVYEQYF. CDR3 DNA: TGTGCCAGCAGACCCGGACAAGTCTACGAGCAGTACTTC.

This chain joins TRBV27 and TRBJ2-1, with D hard to call. V lost 6 bases to trimming and J lost 3 bases, with 12 bases between them. In germline, CDR1 is MNHEY, CDR2 SMNVEV (reference sequence). The CDR3 has 14 amino acids. Written as DNA, the CDR3 is TGTGCCAGCAGCCGGCCCAGGCGCTACAATGAGCAGTTCTTC. Amino acid sequence: CASSRPRRYNEQFF.

This clonotype was seen a handful of times. J is TRBJ2-1 and V is TRBV5-1, with TRBD2 matching over 7 bases. The V gene's germline CDR1 is SGHRS and CDR2 YFSETQ. The CDR3 contains 16 residues. The trim removed 0 bases at V and 7 bases at J, leaving 10 bases unmatched. The CDR3 spells CASSLAAGAPWNEQFF. As DNA, the CDR3 is TGCGCCAGCAGCTTGGCCGCGGGAGCCCCCTGGAATGAGCAGTTCTTC.